The clone carrying this TCR beta chain was found a few times. What it binds is not known. With a J-beta primer mix and a sample-barcoded 5' primer, a second PCR ran about 6 to 11 cycles. Every cDNA molecule bore a tag from a template-switch adaptor containing 12 random nucleotides. TCRdb re-called the 5' RACE reads through MiXCR, storing one row per CDR3 protein. The table includes around 600,000 distinct CDR3 sequences, around 48% detected once. Every donor gave 9 to 10 milliliters of peripheral blood. This entry is derived from a study of blood T cells in healthy people across ages. Whole-study context: Per every two T cells, about one barcoded beta molecule was captured by template switching. Study results and caveats: The donors' CMV status was not determined, possibly confounding changes in expanded clonotypes.

The CDR3 extends over 15 amino acids. V lost 0 bases and J 4 bases, leaving 12 bases between the germline ends. CDR1 is LGHNA and CDR2 is YNFKEQ in the germline V gene. Sequenced: blood. V and J are TRBV4-2 and TRBJ1-2, with a tentative D call TRBD1 (5 bases). This TCR derives from an older man in good health. The CDR3 sequence: CASSQDEATAYGYTF. In DNA, the CDR3 is TGTGCCAGCAGCCAAGATGAAGCGACAGCCTATGGCTACACCTTC.